One sample yielded the 18 T cell receptor beta chains listed below, sequenced in a study of control samples from healthy donors and cancer patients. Method: immunoSEQ multiplex PCR; TCRdb's copy keeps in-frame clones and lacks some. This table has about 180,000 clones, 90% to 95% appearing once. Sample: blood. These receptors were collected from a woman younger than 35 in good health.

This chain uses TRBV12-5 with TRBJ2-2; 9 bases are a match to TRBD1. This CDR3 has 16 residues. The trim removed 4 bases at V and 6 bases at J, leaving 9 bases unmatched. Per the germline V gene, CDR1 is LGHNT and CDR2 is FRNRAP. The CDR3 sequence is CASGSRRTGVAGELFF. The CDR3 DNA follows: TGTGCTAGTGGTTCCCGGCGGACAGGGGTAGCCGGGGAGCTGTTTTTT.

The chain links TRBV7-9 to TRBJ2-7; tentative D call: TRBD1 (6 bases). CDR1 and CDR2 (germline): SEHNR, FQNEAQ (reference sequence). V was shortened by 8 bases and J by 1 base, with 12 bases between the two germline ends. There are 13 residues in the CDR3. The CDR3 DNA follows: TGTGCCAGCTCAGGGGACGGGTCCTACGAGCAGTACTTC. Residues: CASSGDGSYEQYF.

The genes are TRBV19 and TRBJ2-4; tentative D call: TRBD1 (5 bases). V was shortened by 2 bases and J by 7 bases, with 18 bases between the two germline ends. The V gene's germline CDR1 is LNHDA and CDR2 SQIVND (reference sequence). This CDR3 comprises 16 residues. The CDR3 DNA is TGTGCCAGTAGTATAAACGCGGCAGGGTGGAAGAACATTCAGTACTTC. Translating it yields CASSINAAGWKNIQYF.

This clone was seen once. J is TRBJ1-3 and V is TRBV19; 7 bases align to TRBD1. This CDR3 comprises 14 residues. J gave up 2 bases and V 6 bases, and 4 bases lay outside the gene matches. Germline V lookup: CDR1 LNHDA, CDR2 SQIVND (reference sequence). The CDR3 spells CASSDRDPGNTIYF. In DNA, the CDR3 is TGTGCCAGTAGCGACAGGGACCCTGGAAACACCATATATTTT.

J is TRBJ2-7 and V is TRBV4-3; D is ambiguous. V was trimmed by 0 bases and J by 6 bases, leaving 9 bases between them. Germline lookup yields CDR1 LGHNA and CDR2 YSLEER. This CDR3 region has 13 residues. The CDR3 DNA reads TGCGCCAGCAGCCAAGATTGGTCAGGCGAGCAGTACTTC. This codes for CASSQDWSGEQYF.

This chain links TRBV7-2 with TRBJ1-1, with D maybe TRBD1 (5 bases). The germline CDR1 and CDR2 sequences are SGHTA and FQGNSA. The CDR3 consists of 16 residues. Trimming pared 0 bases from V and 8 bases from J, leaving 19 bases between. In DNA, the CDR3 is TGTGCCAGCAGCTTAGCGAGGGGTTCAAATCCTAGGGAAGCTTTCTTT. Protein product: CASSLARGSNPREAFF.

CDR3 region: CASVKGQGTGNTIYF. CDR3 nucleotide sequence: TGTGCCAGCGTAAAAGGACAGGGGACTGGAAACACCATATATTTT. The rearrangement uses TRBV6-5 and TRBJ1-3; 9 bases are a match to TRBD1. The CDR3 extends over 15 amino acids. V lost 8 bases and J lost 2; bases outside the gene matches: 7. Germline V gives CDR1 MNHEY, CDR2 SVGAGI.

V and J are TRBV11-3 and TRBJ1-2, with a weak D call TRBD1 (5 bases). This CDR3 has 14 residues. Germline CDR1 is SGHNT and CDR2 is YENEEA. V was pared by 4 bases and J by 8 bases, with 17 bases between. CDR3 sequence (DNA): TGTGCCAGCAGCTATAGGGGAGTTCCGGAAGGCTACACCTTC. The encoded protein is CASSYRGVPEGYTF.

The V and J genes are TRBV7-2 and TRBJ2-7, with a possible D match to TRBD2 (5 bases). The V end was cut by 5 bases, the J end by 0 bases, with 14 bases between. Germline V gives CDR1 SGHTA, CDR2 FQGNSA. There are 15 residues in the CDR3. CDR3 sequence (DNA): TGTGCCAGCAGCCCAGACCTAGCTATCTCCTACGAGCAGTACTTC. Translated: CASSPDLAISYEQYF.

The chain uses TRBV7-2 and TRBJ2-1; D perhaps matches TRBD1 (5 bases). The V gene lost 3 bases and the J gene lost 2 bases, with 23 bases spanning the gap. Germline V gene lookup returns CDR1 SGHTA and CDR2 FQGNSA. The CDR3 is made up of 19 amino acids. In DNA form, the CDR3 reads TGTGCCAGCAGCTTTCAATGGTTCGCAGGGAAAGGGCCCTACAATGAGCAGTTCTTC. Translating it yields CASSFQWFAGKGPYNEQFF.

This chain uses TRBV7-9 with TRBJ1-5; D possibly corresponds to TRBD1 (6 bases). The CDR3 has 17 residues. CDR1 SEHNR and CDR2 FQNEAQ come from the germline V gene (reference sequence). V lost 5 bases to trimming and J lost 0 bases, with 17 bases between them. The CDR3 is CASSQGGGAFSNQPQHF. The CDR3 DNA reads as TGTGCCAGCAGCCAGGGCGGGGGGGCGTTTAGCAATCAGCCCCAGCATTTT. The variable domain in full, with the rest retrieved from reference TRBV7-9 and TRBJ1-5, is DTGVSQNPRHKITKRGQNVTFRCDPISEHNRLYWYRQTLGQGPEFLTYFQNEAQLEKSRLLSDRFSAERPKGSFSTLEIQRTEQGDSAMYLCASSQGGGAFSNQPQHFGDGTRLSIL.

The V and J genes are TRBV7-2 and TRBJ1-1; 10 nucleotides match TRBD1. Trimming at V came to 3 bases and at J to 8 bases, leaving 12 bases not matched to a gene. The CDR3 runs to 16 residues. Germline V lookup: CDR1 SGHTA, CDR2 FQGNSA. The CDR3 bases are TGTGCCAGCAGCTTCAGGGACAGGGGAGGTAGGAGAGAAGCTTTCTTT. Its translation is CASSFRDRGGRREAFF.

Comment on this clone: One end of the junction does not line up with germline, which may come from a read error. This chain joins TRBV7-7 and TRBJ2-1; 11 nucleotides align to TRBD1. The CDR3 runs to 15 residues. Per the germline V gene, CDR1 is SSHAT and CDR2 is FNYEAQ (reference sequence). The CDR3: CASSLGQGAPNEQFF. The CDR3 DNA follows: TGTGCTAGCAGCCTCGGACAGGGGGCCCCCAATGAGCAGTTCTTC.

The gene calls are TRBV7-2 and TRBJ1-6, with 8 bases that match TRBD1. The CDR3 length is 15 residues. CDR1 is SGHTA, CDR2 FQGNSA, per germline. The V and J ends lost 4 bases and 6 bases, in that order; junction bases with no gene match: 5. The CDR3 DNA reads as TGTGCCAGCAGCTCGATGACAGGGGTTAATTCACCCCTCCACTTT. It yields the protein CASSSMTGVNSPLHF.

The V and J genes are TRBV7-2 and TRBJ2-7; maybe TRBD2 (6 bases). Trimming took 0 bases from V and 4 from J, leaving 10 bases between them. CDR3 length: 14 amino acids. Germline CDR1 and CDR2: SGHTA and FQGNSA. The CDR3 loop is CASSLAGGNYEQYF. The CDR3 nucleotides read TGTGCCAGCAGCTTAGCGGGGGGAAATTACGAGCAGTACTTC.

V usage is TRBV7-6 and J usage is TRBJ1-1; D is undetermined. V was clipped by 3 bases and J by 1 base, with 12 bases between them. Germline assignment: CDR1 SGHVS and CDR2 FNYEAQ. The length of the CDR3 is 15 residues. CDR3 DNA: TGTGCCAGCAGCTTTTCGGTCGGTGGGAACACTGAAGCTTTCTTT. Protein: CASSFSVGGNTEAFF.

The chain combines TRBV5-6 with TRBJ1-6; D is uncertain. Germline assignment: CDR1 SGHDT and CDR2 YYEEEE. CDR3 size: 17 residues. V dropped 5 bases and J dropped 4 bases, with 19 bases sitting between them. DNA of the CDR3: TGTGCCAGCAGTTCGACCTCGCAGGACCTTTATAATTCACCCCTCCACTTT. It is translated as CASSSTSQDLYNSPLHF.

This clone was seen a few times. The chain couples TRBV11-2 to TRBJ1-5, with a tentative D call TRBD1 (5 bases). The CDR3 is 14 amino acids. V lost 0 bases, J lost 9 bases, and 12 bases lay in between. The germline V gene encodes CDR1 SGHAT and CDR2 FQNNGV. The CDR3 protein is CASSLDLQGGPQHF. CDR3 DNA: TGTGCCAGCAGCTTAGATCTCCAGGGAGGGCCCCAGCATTTT.